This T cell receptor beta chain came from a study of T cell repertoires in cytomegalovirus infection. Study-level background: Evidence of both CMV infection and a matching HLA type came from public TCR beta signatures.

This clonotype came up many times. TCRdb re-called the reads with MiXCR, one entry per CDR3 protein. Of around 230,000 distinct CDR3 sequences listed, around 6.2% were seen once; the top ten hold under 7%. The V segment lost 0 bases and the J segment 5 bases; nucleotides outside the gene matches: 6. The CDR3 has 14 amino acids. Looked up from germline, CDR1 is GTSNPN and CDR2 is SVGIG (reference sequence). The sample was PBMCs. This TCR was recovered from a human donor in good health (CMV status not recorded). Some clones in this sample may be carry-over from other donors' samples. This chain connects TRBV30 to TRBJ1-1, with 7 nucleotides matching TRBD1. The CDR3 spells CAWSVGAGGTEAFF. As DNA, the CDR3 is TGTGCCTGGAGTGTAGGGGCAGGGGGGACTGAAGCTTTCTTT.